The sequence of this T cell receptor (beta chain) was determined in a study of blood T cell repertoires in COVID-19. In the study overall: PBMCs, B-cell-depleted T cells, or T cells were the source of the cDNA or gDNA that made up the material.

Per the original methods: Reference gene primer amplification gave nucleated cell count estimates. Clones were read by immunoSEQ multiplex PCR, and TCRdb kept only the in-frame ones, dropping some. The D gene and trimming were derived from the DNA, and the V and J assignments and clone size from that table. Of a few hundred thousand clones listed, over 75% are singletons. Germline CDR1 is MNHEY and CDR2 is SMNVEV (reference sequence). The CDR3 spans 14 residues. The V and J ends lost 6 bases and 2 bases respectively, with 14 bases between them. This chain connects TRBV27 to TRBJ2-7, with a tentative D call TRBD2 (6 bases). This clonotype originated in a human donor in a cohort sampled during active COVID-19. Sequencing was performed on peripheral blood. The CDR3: CASRPDGGTYEQYF. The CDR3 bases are TGTGCCAGCAGACCCGATGGGGGGACCTACGAGCAGTACTTC.